Listed here is a single T cell receptor beta chain. Under the authors' procedure: Estimation of nucleated cell counts was performed using reference gene primer amplification. Here immunoSEQ multiplex PCR was the method, and the copy in TCRdb shows in-frame clones only, minus some. V and J calls and clone size are given by that table; D and trimming were obtained from the DNA. The sample shows 60,000 to 75,000 clones, around nine tenths of them seen only once. This sample stems from a study of blood T cell repertoires in COVID-19. Study-wide background: Acute and convalescent COVID-19 samples came from the United States, Italy and Spain. Sample material is recorded as cDNA or gDNA derived from T cells, B-cell-depleted T cells, or PBMCs.

The germline V gene has CDR1 WSHSY and CDR2 SAAADI. Trimming cost V 5 bases and J 3 bases, with 10 bases left between them. The CDR3 is 13 residues long. Material: peripheral blood. This chain uses TRBV10-2 with TRBJ1-1, with unresolved D. The sequence came from a woman aged 55-69 years with acute or convalescent COVID-19. CDR3 coding DNA: TGCGCCAGCAGTCGAGACACTTACACTGAAGCTTTCTTT. Translating gives CASSRDTYTEAFF.